This T cell receptor (beta chain) is drawn from a study of spatial heterogeneity in lung cancer (dated by TCRdb to the late 2010s). With respect to the entire study: Beta-chain transcripts were consistently detected in greater numbers than alpha-chain transcripts, which likely reflected higher beta-chain transcript abundance. In tumor regions, TCR transcript counts showed a strong correlation with a T cell transcriptional module score from matched bulk RNA-seq. In the raw uncorrected reads, each unique combination of TCR and UMI appeared on average more than ten times. TCR alpha and beta repertoires were quantitatively compared across multiple tumor regions, matched nontumor lung and blood in non-small cell lung cancer. Nonsynonymous mutation counts, determined by whole-exome sequencing of tumor tissue, were related to features of the TCR repertoire. Both alpha and beta chains were TCR-sequenced in 200 to 250 tumor regions, 64 matched nontumor lung samples and 55 to 60 PBMC samples obtained at surgery. Here is what the overall study found, with its caveats: Estimated TCR-seq coverage of tumor T cells was only around 7% for alpha chains and around 13% for beta chains. Confirming at a functional level the hypothesis that regional TCRs recognize regional mutations was considered to require additional single-cell paired TCR alpha and beta sequencing. The count of ubiquitous expanded TCRs correlated with the count of ubiquitous nonsynonymous mutations, and the count of regional expanded TCRs correlated with the count of regional nonsynonymous mutations. The number of expanded intratumoral alpha and beta TCRs correlated with the tumor nonsynonymous mutation count.

This specimen's time point label, per the study, means: sample taken at primary tumor resection. The donors were about 65 patients from the lung TRACERx cohort who had early-stage, untreated non-small cell lung cancer. For TCR sequencing, whole RNA was extracted from tumor and nontumor lung tissue, or from cryopreserved PBMC samples, and no cell sorting was done. Patients were selected for TCR sequencing only if sufficient RNA was available from at least two tumor regions. A lung pathologist reviewed the tumor and adjacent nontumor lung specimens before the specimens were selected. A distance of 10 bases separates the germline ends of V and J, which lose 2 bases and 2 bases respectively. Per the germline V gene, MGHRA is the CDR1 and YSYEKL is the CDR2. The CDR3 starts with the cysteine, ends with the phenylalanine, and has 14 residues. Only CDR3 DNA is held: 42 bases, read in frame from base 1. This clonotype was counted only a few times. What this receptor recognizes is not known. One base away there is no much larger clone; base qualities are not given. As an off-target read in a library built for alpha chains, this beta chain has a frequency of little significance.

The library was obtained by 5' RACE. The sequencing machine was a NextSeq 500. In the TCR library protocol, a unique molecular identifier was attached to each TCR cDNA molecule so that PCR and sequencing errors could be corrected. Concerning the study's data processing: Decombinator tools were used for TCR identification, UMI-based error correction and CDR3 extraction. Expanded TCRs were defined as those above a frequency of 2 per 1,000, corresponding to the top 1% of the tumor frequency distribution. Expanded tumor TCRs statistically deemed absent (corrected P<0.05) from at least one tumor region were classed as regional, and all other expanded tumor TCRs were classed as ubiquitous. Rényi diversity was computed with the R vegan package after subsampling each repertoire 100 times to 5,000 TCRs. CDR3 similarity networks were constructed using string-kernel similarity of amino acid triplets, with links drawn between CDR3s whose pairwise similarity was above 0.82. TCRdb applied fastp at Q25 and MiXCR to the public reads, then kept only in-frame beta chains. Each CDR3 protein gets just one entry, which takes the most common genes and DNA from the rows behind it. Here the V and J calls rest on TCRdb's processing, not on the authors' analysis. This sample is represented by approximately 18,000 distinct CDR3 sequences; approximately 5.8% of them were singletons. The ten largest clones represent 10% of the sample.

The chain couples TRBV4-1 to TRBJ2-7, with no confidently assigned D gene. The source of this sequence is a female donor with early-stage non-small cell lung cancer. This sample comprised lung tumor tissue, obtained at surgery. DNA sequence: TGCGCCAGCAGCCAAATTTTATGGACCTACGAGCAGTACTTC. Protein translation: CASSQILWTYEQYF.